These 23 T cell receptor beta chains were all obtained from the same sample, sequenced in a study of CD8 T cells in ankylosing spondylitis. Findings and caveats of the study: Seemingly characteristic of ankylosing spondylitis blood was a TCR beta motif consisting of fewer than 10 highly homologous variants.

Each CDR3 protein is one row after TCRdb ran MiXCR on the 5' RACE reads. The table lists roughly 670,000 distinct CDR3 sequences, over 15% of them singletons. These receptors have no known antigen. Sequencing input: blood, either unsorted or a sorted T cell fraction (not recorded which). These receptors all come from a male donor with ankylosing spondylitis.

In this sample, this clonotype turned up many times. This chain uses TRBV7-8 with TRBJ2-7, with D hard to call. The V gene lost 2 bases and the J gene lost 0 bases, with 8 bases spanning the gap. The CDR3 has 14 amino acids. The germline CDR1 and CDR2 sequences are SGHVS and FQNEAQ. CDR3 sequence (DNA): TGTGCCAGCAGCTTAACTGCACTCTCCTACGAGCAGTACTTC. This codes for CASSLTALSYEQYF.

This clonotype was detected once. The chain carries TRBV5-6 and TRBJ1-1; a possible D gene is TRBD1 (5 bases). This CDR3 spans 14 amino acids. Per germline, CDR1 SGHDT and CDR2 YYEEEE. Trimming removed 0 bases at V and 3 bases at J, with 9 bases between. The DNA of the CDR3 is TGTGCCAGCAGCTTGGGGGACGGGCACACTGAAGCTTTCTTT. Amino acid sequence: CASSLGDGHTEAFF.

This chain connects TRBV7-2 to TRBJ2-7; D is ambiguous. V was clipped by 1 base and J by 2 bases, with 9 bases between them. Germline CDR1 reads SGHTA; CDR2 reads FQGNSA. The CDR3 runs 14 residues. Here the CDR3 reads CASSLGSPPYEQYF. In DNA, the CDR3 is TGTGCCAGCAGCTTAGGCAGCCCACCCTACGAGCAGTACTTC.

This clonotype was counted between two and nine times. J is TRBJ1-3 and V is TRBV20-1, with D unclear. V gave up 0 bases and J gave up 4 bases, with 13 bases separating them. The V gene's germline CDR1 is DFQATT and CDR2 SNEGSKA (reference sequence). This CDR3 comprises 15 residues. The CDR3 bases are TGCAGTGCTAGAGATAGAAGGGTCGGGGGAAACACCATATATTTT. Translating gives CSARDRRVGGNTIYF.

Here the CDR3 DNA reads TGTGCCAGCAGCTTCCCCGGGTCTAACTATGGCTACACCTTC. This codes for CASSFPGSNYGYTF. The V and J genes are TRBV5-5 and TRBJ1-2; D is ambiguous. Germline loops: CDR1 SGHKS, CDR2 YYEKEE (reference sequence). V was cut by 2 bases and J by 0 bases, with 8 bases left in between. The CDR3 has 14 residues.

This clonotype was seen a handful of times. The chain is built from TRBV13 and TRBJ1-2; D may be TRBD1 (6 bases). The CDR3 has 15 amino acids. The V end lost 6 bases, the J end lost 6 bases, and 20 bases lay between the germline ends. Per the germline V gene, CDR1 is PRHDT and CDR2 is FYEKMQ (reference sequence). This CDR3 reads CASSQVGGLGDGYTF. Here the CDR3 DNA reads TGTGCCAGCAGTCAAGTCGGGGGGCTTGGAGATGGCTACACCTTC.

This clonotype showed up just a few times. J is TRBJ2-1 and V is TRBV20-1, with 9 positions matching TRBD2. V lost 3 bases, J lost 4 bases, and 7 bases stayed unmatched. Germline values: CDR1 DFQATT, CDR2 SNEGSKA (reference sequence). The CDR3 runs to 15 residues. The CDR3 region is CSARPRTSGYNEQFF. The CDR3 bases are TGCAGTGCTAGGCCCCGAACTAGCGGGTACAATGAGCAGTTCTTC.

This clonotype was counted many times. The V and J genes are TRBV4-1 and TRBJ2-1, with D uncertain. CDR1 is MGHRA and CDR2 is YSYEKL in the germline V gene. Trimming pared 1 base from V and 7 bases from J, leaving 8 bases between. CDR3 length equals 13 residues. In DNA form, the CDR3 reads TGCGCCAGCAGCCAAGGGCAGGTAAATGAGCAGTTCTTC. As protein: CASSQGQVNEQFF.

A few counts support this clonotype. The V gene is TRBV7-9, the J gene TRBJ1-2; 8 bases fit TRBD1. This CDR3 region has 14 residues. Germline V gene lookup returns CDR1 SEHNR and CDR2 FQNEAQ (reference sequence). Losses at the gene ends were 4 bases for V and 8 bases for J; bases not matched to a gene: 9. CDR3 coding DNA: TGTGCCAGCAGCTCTCAGCAGGGGGCTCGAGGCTACACCTTC. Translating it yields CASSSQQGARGYTF.

The CDR3 sequence is CASSAGGAFEETQYF. The CDR3 DNA is TGTGCCAGCAGTGCCGGCGGGGCCTTCGAAGAGACCCAGTACTTC. V and J are TRBV25-1 and TRBJ2-5, with D maybe TRBD2 (6 bases). The CDR3 sequence is 15 residues long. Germline CDR1 MGHDK, CDR2 SYGVNS. The V end lost 4 bases, the J end lost 3 bases, and 15 bases lay between the germline ends.

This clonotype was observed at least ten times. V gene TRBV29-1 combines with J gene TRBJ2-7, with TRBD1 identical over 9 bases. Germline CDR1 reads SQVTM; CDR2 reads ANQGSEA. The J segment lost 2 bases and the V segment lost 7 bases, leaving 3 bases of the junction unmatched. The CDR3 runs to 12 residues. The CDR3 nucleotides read TGCAGCGCTGGACAGGGGACCTACGAGCAGTACTTC. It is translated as CSAGQGTYEQYF.

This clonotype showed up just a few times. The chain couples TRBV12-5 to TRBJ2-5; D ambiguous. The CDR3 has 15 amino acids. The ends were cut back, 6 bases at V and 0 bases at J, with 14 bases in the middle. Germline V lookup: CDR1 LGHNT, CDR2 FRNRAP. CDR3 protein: CASGTGVTNQETQYF. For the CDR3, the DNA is TGTGCTAGTGGCACCGGAGTGACCAACCAAGAGACCCAGTACTTC.

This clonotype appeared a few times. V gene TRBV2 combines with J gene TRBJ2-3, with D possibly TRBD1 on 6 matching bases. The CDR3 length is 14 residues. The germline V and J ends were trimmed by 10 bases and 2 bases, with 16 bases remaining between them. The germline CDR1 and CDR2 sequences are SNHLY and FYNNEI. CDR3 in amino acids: CANSGDQNTDTQYF. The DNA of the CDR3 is TGTGCCAACTCAGGGGATCAAAACACAGATACGCAGTATTTT.

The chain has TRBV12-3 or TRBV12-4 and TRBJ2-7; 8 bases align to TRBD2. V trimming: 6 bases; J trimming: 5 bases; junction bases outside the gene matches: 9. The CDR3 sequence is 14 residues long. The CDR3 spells CASSPPGGGNEQYF. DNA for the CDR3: TGTGCCAGCAGCCCCCCTGGCGGGGGGAACGAGCAGTACTTC.

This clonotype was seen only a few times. In DNA form, the CDR3 reads TGCAGCGTTGAGGGGCTAGCGGGAGCCGGGGAGCTGTTTTTT. Amino acids: CSVEGLAGAGELFF. The chain is built from TRBV29-1 and TRBJ2-2; TRBD2 matches at 10 bases. Germline V CDR1 and CDR2: SQVTM, ANQGSEA. This CDR3 is built from 14 residues. The junction had 4 bases not matched to a gene; V was cut back by 3 bases and J by 6 bases.

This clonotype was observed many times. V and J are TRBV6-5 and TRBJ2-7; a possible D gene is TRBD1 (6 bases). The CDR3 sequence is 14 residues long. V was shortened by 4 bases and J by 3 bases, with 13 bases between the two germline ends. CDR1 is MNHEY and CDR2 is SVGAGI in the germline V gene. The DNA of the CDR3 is TGTGCCAGCAGTTCGGGACACGTCTACTACGAGCAGTACTTC. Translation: CASSSGHVYYEQYF.

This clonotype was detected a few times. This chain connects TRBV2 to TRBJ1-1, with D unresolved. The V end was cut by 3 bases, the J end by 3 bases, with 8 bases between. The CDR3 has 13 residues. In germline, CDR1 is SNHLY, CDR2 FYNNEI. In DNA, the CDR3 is TGTGCCAGCAGTGATGTATTGTACACTGAAGCTTTCTTT. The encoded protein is CASSDVLYTEAFF.

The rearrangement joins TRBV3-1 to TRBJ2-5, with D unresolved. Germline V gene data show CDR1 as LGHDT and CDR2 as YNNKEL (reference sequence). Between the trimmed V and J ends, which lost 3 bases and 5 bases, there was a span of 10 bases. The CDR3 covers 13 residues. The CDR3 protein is CASSHPNWETQYF. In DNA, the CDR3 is TGTGCCAGCAGCCATCCCAATTGGGAGACCCAGTACTTC.

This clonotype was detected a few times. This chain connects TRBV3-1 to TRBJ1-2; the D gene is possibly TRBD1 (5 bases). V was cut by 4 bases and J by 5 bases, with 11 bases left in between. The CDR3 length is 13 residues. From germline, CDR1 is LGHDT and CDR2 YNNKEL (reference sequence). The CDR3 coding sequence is TGTGCCAGCAGCCTTGGACACACATATGGCTACACCTTC. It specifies CASSLGHTYGYTF.

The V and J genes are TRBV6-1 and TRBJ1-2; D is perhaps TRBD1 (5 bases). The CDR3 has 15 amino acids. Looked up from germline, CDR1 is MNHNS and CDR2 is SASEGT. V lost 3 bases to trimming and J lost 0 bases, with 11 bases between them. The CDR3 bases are TGTGCCAGCAGTGACCCGACAGAATCTAACTATGGCTACACCTTC. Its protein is CASSDPTESNYGYTF.

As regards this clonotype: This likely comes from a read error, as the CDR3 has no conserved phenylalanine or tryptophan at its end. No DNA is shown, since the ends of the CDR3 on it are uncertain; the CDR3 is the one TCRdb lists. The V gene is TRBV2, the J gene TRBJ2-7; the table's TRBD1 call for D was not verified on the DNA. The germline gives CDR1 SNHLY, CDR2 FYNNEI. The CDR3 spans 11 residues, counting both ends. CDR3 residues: CASSEGPVRFL.

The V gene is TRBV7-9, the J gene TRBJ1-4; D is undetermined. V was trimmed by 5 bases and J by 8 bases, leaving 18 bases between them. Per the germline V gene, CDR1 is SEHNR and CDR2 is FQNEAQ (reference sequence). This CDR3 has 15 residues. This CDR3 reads CASSPTALEGEKLFF. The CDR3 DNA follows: TGTGCCAGCAGCCCCACGGCGCTAGAAGGGGAAAAACTGTTTTTT. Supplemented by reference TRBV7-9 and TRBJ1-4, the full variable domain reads DTGVSQNPRHKITKRGQNVTFRCDPISEHNRLYWYRQTLGQGPEFLTYFQNEAQLEKSRLLSDRFSAERPKGSFSTLEIQRTEQGDSAMYLCASSPTALEGEKLFFGSGTQLSVL.

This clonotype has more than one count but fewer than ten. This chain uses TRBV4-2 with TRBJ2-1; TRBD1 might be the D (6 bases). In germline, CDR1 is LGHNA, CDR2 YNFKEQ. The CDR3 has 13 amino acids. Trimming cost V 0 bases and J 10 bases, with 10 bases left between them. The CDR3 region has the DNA TGTGCCAGCAGCCAAGATAGGGGGACAGAGCAGTTCTTC. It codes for CASSQDRGTEQFF.